One sample yielded the 32 T cell receptor beta chains listed below, sequenced in a study of T cell repertoires in ileal Crohn's disease. The table came from immunoSEQ multiplex PCR; TCRdb's copy has only in-frame clones and leaves some out. The sample contains a few thousand clones, roughly 90% of which appear only once. Surgical specimens yielded lamina propria lymphocytes, which were density-gradient separated and then sorted. Sequenced input: CD4+ T cells from ileum. The receptors stem from an adult with Crohn's disease. Some clones in this sample may be carry-over from other donors' samples.

This clone was detected a few times. V and J are TRBV19 and TRBJ1-2; 9 nucleotides line up with TRBD1. Trimming removed 8 bases from V and 6 bases from J; junction bases left unmatched: 7. The germline CDR1 and CDR2 sequences are LNHDA and SQIVND (reference sequence). The CDR3 length is 13 residues. The DNA for the CDR3 is TGTGCCAGTGGGGACAGGGTAAATAATGGCTACACCTTC. This codes for CASGDRVNNGYTF.

This chain joins TRBV5-8 and TRBJ2-5, with D perhaps matching TRBD2 (5 bases). Germline V lookup: CDR1 SGHTS, CDR2 YDEGEE. The CDR3 totals 15 residues. V was clipped by 2 bases and J by 1 base, with 12 bases between them. The CDR3 loop reads CASSLSLRVQETQYF. The CDR3, as DNA: TGTGCCAGCAGCTTATCCCTGAGGGTCCAAGAGACCCAGTACTTC.

This clone was recorded only once. The CDR3 is CASSFPGLHYGYTF. The CDR3 DNA sequence: TGTGCCAGCAGCTTTCCGGGACTTCACTATGGCTACACCTTC. The rearrangement uses TRBV7-2 and TRBJ1-2, with a weak D call TRBD1 (5 bases). Trimming removed 3 bases at V and 3 bases at J, with 11 bases between. This CDR3 has 14 amino acids. CDR1 and CDR2 from the germline V gene are SGHTA and FQGNSA.

This clone was counted only a few times. The V call is TRBV19, the J call TRBJ2-1; the D is unclear. The CDR3 contains 13 residues. The V gene lost 3 bases and the J gene lost 9 bases, with 12 bases spanning the gap. The germline V gene encodes CDR1 LNHDA and CDR2 SQIVND (reference sequence). CDR3 region: CASSIIVSGEQFF. The CDR3 bases are TGTGCCAGTAGTATCATAGTTAGTGGTGAGCAGTTCTTC.

CDR3 sequence: CASSPGQSTDTQYF. The DNA for the CDR3 is TGTGCCAGCAGCCCAGGACAGAGCACAGATACGCAGTATTTT. The chain joins TRBV7-3 to TRBJ2-3, with TRBD1 as a possible D gene (6 bases). The CDR3 has 14 amino acids. The V and J ends lost 5 bases and 0 bases respectively, with 9 bases between them. Germline lookup yields CDR1 SGHTA and CDR2 FQGTGA.

The V call is TRBV6-1, the J call TRBJ2-3, with D maybe TRBD2 (6 bases). The germline CDR1 and CDR2 sequences are MNHNS and SASEGT. V lost 3 bases to trimming and J lost 2 bases, with 15 bases between them. CDR3 length: 16 amino acids. The CDR3 is CASSDASATFTDTQYF. The DNA for the CDR3 is TGTGCCAGCAGTGATGCTAGCGCAACCTTCACAGATACGCAGTATTTT.

The V gene is TRBV6-1, the J gene TRBJ2-5; TRBD2 matches 10 bases. The V segment lost 3 bases and the J segment 5 bases; nucleotides outside the gene matches: 6. The CDR3 has 15 residues. Germline assignment: CDR1 MNHNS and CDR2 SASEGT. CDR3 in amino acids: CASSESGTSVETQYF. The CDR3 DNA reads as TGTGCCAGCAGTGAGTCCGGGACTAGCGTGGAGACCCAGTACTTC.

The chain couples TRBV9 to TRBJ2-1, with TRBD2 matching 7 bases. V shed 4 bases, J shed 2 bases, and the junction held 9 bases outside the gene matches. The CDR3 runs 16 residues. Per the germline V gene, CDR1 is SGDLS and CDR2 is YYNGEE. This CDR3 reads CASSPLGGETYNEQFF. The DNA of the CDR3 is TGTGCCAGCAGCCCCCTGGGGGGGGAGACCTACAATGAGCAGTTCTTC.

The chain employs TRBV7-2 and TRBJ2-3; 11 bases fit TRBD2. Germline V gene data show CDR1 as SGHTA and CDR2 as FQGNSA. Trimming at V came to 4 bases and at J to 1 base, leaving 4 bases not matched to a gene. The CDR3 contains 16 residues. CDR3 sequence reads: CASSSLAGGGTDTQYF. In DNA, the CDR3 is TGTGCCAGCAGCTCCCTAGCGGGAGGAGGCACAGATACGCAGTATTTT.

The chain is built from TRBV7-6 and TRBJ2-1, with TRBD2 matching 9 bases. The CDR3 contains 16 residues. Germline CDR1 SGHVS, CDR2 FNYEAQ. Trimming cost V 8 bases and J 6 bases; bases outside gene matches: 14. Here the CDR3 DNA reads TGTGCCAGCCAACTGAAAGCGGGAGGAGGTTCCAATGAGCAGTTCTTC. Protein sequence: CASQLKAGGGSNEQFF.

The chain employs TRBV29-1 and TRBJ2-5; D might be TRBD2 (6 bases). Germline CDR1 reads SQVTM; CDR2 reads ANQGSEA. The germline V and J ends were trimmed by 4 bases and 5 bases, with 17 bases remaining between them. CDR3 size: 14 residues. CDR3 in amino acids: CSVAPPGRGETQYF. The CDR3 nucleotides read TGCAGCGTTGCCCCCCCCGGGCGGGGCGAGACCCAGTACTTC.

The chain combines TRBV5-1 with TRBJ2-2; 7 bases agree with TRBD2. Trimming removed 4 bases from V and 4 bases from J; junction bases left unmatched: 13. Germline assignment: CDR1 SGHRS and CDR2 YFSETQ. CDR3 length: 17 amino acids. CDR3 residues: CASSQLAGVSVTGELFF. CDR3 coding DNA: TGCGCCAGCAGCCAGCTGGCGGGAGTATCGGTCACCGGGGAGCTGTTTTTT.

CDR3 DNA sequence: TGTGCCTGGAGTATAGACAGGCTGAGAGGCTACACCTTC. It translates to CAWSIDRLRGYTF. The chain has TRBV30 and TRBJ1-2; D may be TRBD1 (6 bases). The CDR3 is made up of 13 amino acids. The V gene lost 2 bases and the J gene lost 8 bases, with 15 bases spanning the gap. Per germline, CDR1 GTSNPN and CDR2 SVGIG (reference sequence). The whole variable domain, remainder taken from reference TRBV30 and TRBJ1-2, is SQTIHQWPATLVQPVGSPLSLECTVEGTSNPNLYWYRQAAGRGLQLLFYSVGIGQISSEVPQNLSASRPQDRQFILSSKKLLLSDSGFYLCAWSIDRLRGYTFGSGTRLTVV.

This chain uses TRBV5-5 with TRBJ1-4, with TRBD1 identical over 8 bases. Germline CDR1 SGHKS, CDR2 YYEKEE (reference sequence). With 3 bases clipped from V and 6 bases from J, the junction kept 13 bases outside the gene matches. The CDR3 totals 17 residues. CDR3 region: CASSWTGSRKPYEKLFF. The CDR3 region has the DNA TGTGCCAGCAGCTGGACAGGGTCCCGGAAACCCTATGAAAAACTGTTTTTT.

This rearrangement joins TRBV30 to TRBJ2-4; 8 nucleotides match TRBD1. The CDR3 runs to 14 residues. The germline CDR1 and CDR2 sequences are GTSNPN and SVGIG (reference sequence). V lost 7 bases, J lost 5 bases, and 10 bases stayed unmatched. The CDR3 loop is CALNRGVAENIQYF. The CDR3 DNA is TGTGCCTTGAACAGGGGGGTCGCAGAAAACATTCAGTACTTC.

This chain uses TRBV10-3 with TRBJ1-1; the D gene is possibly TRBD1 (6 bases). The germline gives CDR1 ENHRY, CDR2 SYGVKD. This CDR3 has 14 residues. Trimming shortened V by 0 bases and J by 1 base, and 6 bases separated the two germline ends. The CDR3 spells CAISESQGNTEAFF. The CDR3 bases are TGTGCCATCAGTGAGTCACAGGGGAACACTGAAGCTTTCTTT.

The V gene is TRBV15, the J gene TRBJ2-1; D not certain. The CDR3 has 17 residues. Germline CDR1 is LNHNV and CDR2 is YYDKDF (reference sequence). V gave up 0 bases and J gave up 1 base, with 13 bases separating them. The CDR3 is CATSRERTTNSYNEQFF. The CDR3 DNA reads TGTGCCACCAGCAGAGAAAGAACTACCAATTCCTACAATGAGCAGTTCTTC.

The rearrangement joins TRBV6-4 to TRBJ2-7; D call uncertain. Between the trimmed V and J ends, which lost 7 bases and 0 bases, there was a span of 19 bases. Germline loops: CDR1 MRHNA, CDR2 SNTAGT. The CDR3 covers 16 residues. The CDR3 DNA is TGTGCCAGCAAGGCCCCATCGACATTTAGCTCCTACGAGCAGTACTTC. This gives the protein CASKAPSTFSSYEQYF.

The J gene is TRBJ2-3, the V gene TRBV2, with 9 bases that match TRBD2. Germline CDR1 SNHLY, CDR2 FYNNEI. Germline trimming cut 7 bases from V and 4 bases from J; bases unmatched to any gene: 6. The CDR3 has 14 residues. The CDR3 sequence: CASNAGGPPDTQYF. The CDR3 DNA reads as TGTGCCAGCAATGCGGGAGGGCCCCCAGATACGCAGTATTTT. Based on the CDR3 plus reference TRBV2 and TRBJ2-3, the full variable domain is EPEVTQTPSHQVTQMGQEVILRCVPISNHLYFYWYRQILGQKVEFLVSFYNNEISEKSEIFDDQFSVERPDGSNFTLKIRSTKLEDSAMYFCASNAGGPPDTQYFGPGTRLTVL.

This chain links TRBV29-1 with TRBJ2-1; D remains ambiguous. Germline CDR1 is SQVTM and CDR2 is ANQGSEA. Deletions cut 7 bases from V and 5 bases from J, with 6 bases between. The CDR3 contains 10 residues. CDR3 sequence reads: CSGSDNEQFF. CDR3 nucleotide sequence: TGCAGCGGGAGCGACAATGAGCAGTTCTTC.

The chain uses TRBV5-5 and TRBJ2-3; D is possibly TRBD1 (6 bases). The CDR3 extends over 16 amino acids. V lost 0 bases and J lost 1, with 12 bases in between. The germline CDR1 and CDR2 sequences are SGHKS and YYEKEE (reference sequence). Here the CDR3 reads CASSLEGVRGTDTQYF. CDR3 nucleotides: TGTGCCAGCAGCTTGGAGGGGGTGAGGGGCACAGATACGCAGTATTTT. Looking up the rest from reference TRBV5-5 and TRBJ2-3 gives the full variable domain: DAGVTQSPTHLIKTRGQQVTLRCSPISGHKSVSWYQQVLGQGPQFIFQYYEKEERGRGNFPDRFSARQFPNYSSELNVNALLLGDSALYLCASSLEGVRGTDTQYFGPGTRLTVL.

The chain has TRBV11-3 and TRBJ2-1, with TRBD2 matching over 12 bases. CDR1 and CDR2 from the germline V gene are SGHNT and YENEEA. This CDR3 is 15 amino acids long. The V segment lost 5 bases and the J segment 9 bases; nucleotides outside the gene matches: 8. The CDR3 DNA follows: TGTGCCAGCAGCGCCCTAGCGGGAGGGCCGGTTGAGCAGTTCTTC. Translation: CASSALAGGPVEQFF.

A few counts support this clone. The gene calls are TRBV5-1 and TRBJ2-7, with TRBD2 matching 15 bases. Per germline, CDR1 SGHRS and CDR2 YFSETQ. CDR3 size: 18 residues. The trim removed 1 base at V and 2 bases at J, leaving 7 bases unmatched. CDR3 residues: CASSLRTSGRDLTYEQYF. CDR3 bases: TGCGCCAGCAGCTTGAGGACTAGCGGGAGGGATTTAACCTACGAGCAGTACTTC.

The CDR3 protein is CASSYMGIRSSYEQYF. Written as DNA, the CDR3 is TGTGCCAGCAGTTACATGGGCATTCGAAGCTCCTACGAGCAGTACTTC. This chain links TRBV6-5 with TRBJ2-7; D is unresolved. This CDR3 comprises 16 residues. Germline lookup yields CDR1 MNHEY and CDR2 SVGAGI. The V end was cut by 2 bases, the J end by 0 bases, with 14 bases between.

The genes are TRBV19 and TRBJ2-5; 9 nucleotides align to TRBD2. Looked up from germline, CDR1 is LNHDA and CDR2 is SQIVND (reference sequence). The J segment lost 2 bases and the V segment lost 1 base, leaving 5 bases of the junction unmatched. The CDR3 has 16 amino acids. The CDR3 coding sequence is TGTGCCAGTAGTATAGCTAGCGGGGCCCTTCAAGAGACCCAGTACTTC. It specifies CASSIASGALQETQYF.

The chain is built from TRBV7-2 and TRBJ1-1, with 9 bases lining up with TRBD1. V was clipped by 6 bases and J by 2 bases; unmatched bases: 1. CDR1 and CDR2 from the germline V gene are SGHTA and FQGNSA. The CDR3 is 13 residues long. CDR3 DNA: TGTGCCAGCAGGGGACAGGGAAACACTGAAGCTTTCTTT. Its translation is CASRGQGNTEAFF.

The chain employs TRBV10-1 and TRBJ2-4; 9 positions agree with TRBD1. The J segment lost 13 bases and the V segment lost 5 bases, leaving 9 bases of the junction unmatched. The germline V gene encodes CDR1 WNHNN and CDR2 SYGVQD (reference sequence). This CDR3 is built from 13 residues. This CDR3 is CASSPTYDRGQYF. The CDR3 DNA reads TGCGCCAGCAGTCCTACCTATGACAGGGGGCAGTACTTC.

This chain links TRBV5-5 with TRBJ2-5; 12 bases are a match to TRBD1. J was trimmed by 4 bases and V by 4 bases; bases with no gene match: 5. Germline V gives CDR1 SGHKS, CDR2 YYEKEE (reference sequence). The length of the CDR3 is 15 residues. The CDR3 sequence is CASSQGQGASETQYF. CDR3 coding DNA: TGTGCCAGCAGCCAGGGACAGGGGGCGTCAGAGACCCAGTACTTC.

This chain joins TRBV7-8 and TRBJ1-1; 9 nucleotides line up with TRBD1. The V gene end was trimmed by 2 bases and the J gene end by 4 bases; junction bases not matched to a gene: 8. Per the germline V gene, CDR1 is SGHVS and CDR2 is FQNEAQ. The CDR3 loop spans 16 amino acids. The CDR3 loop reads CASSLLQGAGATEAFF. The CDR3, as DNA: TGTGCCAGCAGCTTACTACAGGGGGCGGGTGCCACTGAAGCTTTCTTT.

This clone appeared once. The J gene is TRBJ2-1, the V gene TRBV27; no clear D. CDR1 and CDR2 (germline): MNHEY, SMNVEV (reference sequence). This CDR3 is 13 amino acids long. Trimming removed 3 bases from V and 9 bases from J, with 12 bases in between. The CDR3 sequence is CASSFAPRVEQFF. CDR3 DNA: TGTGCCAGCAGTTTCGCCCCCCGGGTTGAGCAGTTCTTC.

The chain uses TRBV11-1 and TRBJ2-1; a possible D gene is TRBD2 (6 bases). V lost 5 bases and J 2 bases, leaving 13 bases between the germline ends. CDR1 is SGHAT and CDR2 is FQDESV in the germline V gene (reference sequence). This CDR3 comprises 15 residues. The CDR3 loop is CASSHSSGAYNEQFF. The CDR3 DNA reads TGTGCCAGCAGCCACTCCTCGGGGGCCTACAATGAGCAGTTCTTC.

By its share, this clone is large. The gene calls are TRBV5-1 and TRBJ2-3; a possible D gene is TRBD2 (6 bases). V shed 3 bases and J shed 9 bases, with 23 bases lying between them. This CDR3 has 16 residues. From germline, CDR1 is SGHRS and CDR2 YFSETQ. Here the CDR3 DNA reads TGCGCCAGCAGCTCTACAATTGGGGCGGGAAGCGAAACGCAGTATTTT. Encoded protein: CASSSTIGAGSETQYF.